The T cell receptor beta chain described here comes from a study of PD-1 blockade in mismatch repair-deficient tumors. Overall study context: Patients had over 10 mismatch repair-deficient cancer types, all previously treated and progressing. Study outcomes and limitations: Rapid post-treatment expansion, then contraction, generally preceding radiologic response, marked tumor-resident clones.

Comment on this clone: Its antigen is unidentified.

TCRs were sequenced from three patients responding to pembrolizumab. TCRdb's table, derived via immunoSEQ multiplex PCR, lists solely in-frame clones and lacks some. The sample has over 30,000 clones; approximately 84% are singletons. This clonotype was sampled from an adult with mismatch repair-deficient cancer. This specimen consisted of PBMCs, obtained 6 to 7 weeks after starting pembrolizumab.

The CDR3 spells CASSLYGEGSLNTEAFF. CDR3 DNA: TGTGCCAGCAGCTTATACGGAGAGGGCAGCCTGAACACTGAAGCTTTCTTT. The gene calls are TRBV7-8 and TRBJ1-1, with D unclear. Trimming pared 2 bases from V and 0 bases from J, leaving 16 bases between. The germline gives CDR1 SGHVS, CDR2 FQNEAQ. The CDR3 covers 17 residues.